The rows below give T cell receptor beta chains drawn from one sample of a study of cytomegalovirus exposure and HLA in healthy donors. Profiled with immunoSEQ multiplex PCR; TCRdb holds only in-frame clones, not every one. The sample consists of roughly 140,000 clones, over 65% of them appearing once. Sequencing was carried out using PBMCs. These receptors originate from a male donor in good health and CMV-seronegative. The CDR3 runs from the conserved cysteine through the conserved F or W. Fields, in order: clone size, J gene, D gene, V gene, CDR3 protein, CDR3 DNA. The D gene is left open where the match is weak. Clone size is not always given. Where it is, it says once, few, many or a class for expanded clones.

once,TRBJ2-5,TRBD2,TRBV7-2,CASSLGLAGRETQYF,TGTGCCAGCAGCTTGGGCCTAGCGGGCCGAGAGACCCAGTACTTC
-,TRBJ2-1,TRBD2,TRBV6-4,CASSGAGTSGTYNEQFF,TGTGCCAGCAGTGGGGCTGGGACTAGCGGAACCTACAATGAGCAGTTCTTC
-,TRBJ2-7,-,TRBV4-2,CASRAGTLREQYF,TGTGCCAGCCGGGCCGGGACTCTGCGGGAGCAGTACTTC
once,TRBJ1-1,-,TRBV5-4,CASSSETVLNTEAFF,TGTGCCAGCAGCTCCGAGACAGTCCTGAACACTGAAGCTTTCTTT
-,TRBJ1-5,-,TRBV30,CAWSREGEQPQHF,TGTGCCTGGAGTAGGGAGGGAGAACAGCCCCAGCATTTT
-,TRBJ1-1,TRBD1,TRBV5-1,CASSQRTGGNTEAFF,TGCGCCAGCAGCCAACGGACAGGGGGGAACACTGAAGCTTTCTTT
-,TRBJ2-1,TRBD2,TRBV7-2,CASSPGLAPHEQFF,TGTGCCAGCAGTCCGGGACTAGCGCCCCATGAGCAGTTCTTC
once,TRBJ2-7,-,TRBV2,CASSDVGSRGFGF,TGTGCCAGCAGTGATGTGGGTTCTCGAGGGTTTGGCTTC
once,TRBJ2-1,-,TRBV6-6,CASSYRVYNEQFF,TGTGCCAGCAGTTATCGAGTCTACAATGAGCAGTTCTTC
-,TRBJ1-5,-,TRBV4-2,CASSQDRTNGQPQHF,TGTGCCAGCAGCCAAGATCGGACAAATGGGCAGCCCCAGCATTTT
-,TRBJ2-7,TRBD2,TRBV5-1,CASSSGLAYYEQYF,TGCGCCAGCAGTTCGGGACTAGCCTACTACGAGCAGTACTTC
-,TRBJ2-3,-,TRBV6-6,CASSYSQDTQYF,TGTGCCAGCAGTTACTCCCAAGATACGCAGTATTTT
-,TRBJ1-1,-,TRBV5-6,CASSLQTEAFF,TGTGCCAGCAGCTTGCAGACTGAAGCTTTCTTT
few,TRBJ2-2,TRBD1,TRBV29-1,CSVETGGGTGELFF,TGCAGCGTTGAGACAGGGGGGGGGACCGGGGAGCTGTTTTTT
few,TRBJ2-7,-,TRBV2,CASSEEAATTYEQYF,TGTGCCAGCAGTGAAGAGGCAGCGACTACCTACGAGCAGTACTTC
-,TRBJ1-1,-,TRBV29-1,CSVSTGSDTEAFF,TGCAGCGTATCTACAGGGTCTGACACTGAAGCTTTCTTT
-,TRBJ2-2,-,TRBV29-1,CSVVKGTGELFF,TGCAGCGTTGTAAAGGGGACCGGGGAGCTGTTTTTT
-,TRBJ2-7,TRBD1,TRBV29-1,CSVGTGGEQYF,TGCAGCGTAGGGACAGGGGGCGAGCAGTACTTC
-,TRBJ2-1,TRBD1,TRBV13,CASSGLQGNEQFF,TGTGCCAGCAGCGGGCTACAGGGGAATGAGCAGTTCTTC
once,TRBJ2-7,TRBD1,TRBV7-9,CASSSPRTGGYEQYF,TGTGCCAGCAGCTCTCCCCGGACAGGGGGCTACGAGCAGTACTTC